A selection of T cell receptor beta chains follows, all from one sample in a study of immune cell composition in non-small cell lung cancer. The assay was immunoSEQ multiplex PCR, and TCRdb's table has in-frame clones only and misses some. The table lists about 3,400 clones, 84% of them singletons. The sequenced sample consisted of non-adjacent lung tissue. Every receptor here comes from a human donor with non-small cell lung cancer. CDR3s include the opening cysteine and the closing phenylalanine or tryptophan. Each record gives: CDR3 DNA, CDR3 protein, clone size, V gene, D gene, J gene. A D gene is named only where the DNA matches it firmly. The size of a clone is reported for some rows only, either as once, few or many, or as a class for expanded clones.

CDR3 DNA: TGTGCCAGCAGCCTCGTCAGCGGGAGGGCCTACGAGCAGTACTTC
CDR3 protein: CASSLVSGRAYEQYF
clone size: -
V gene: TRBV5-3
D gene: TRBD2
J gene: TRBJ2-7

CDR3 DNA: TGCAGCGCCCCGGGACAGGGGAGCATGAACACTGAAGCTTTCTTT
CDR3 protein: CSAPGQGSMNTEAFF
clone size: -
V gene: TRBV29-1
D gene: TRBD1
J gene: TRBJ1-1

CDR3 DNA: TGTGCCAGCTCACCACTACAGGGGGCAGAGGGTGGCTACACCTTC
CDR3 protein: CASSPLQGAEGGYTF
clone size: -
V gene: TRBV18
D gene: TRBD1
J gene: TRBJ1-2

CDR3 DNA: TGTGCCATCAGTGACAGGGTGAACACTGAAGCTTTCTTT
CDR3 protein: CAISDRVNTEAFF
clone size: few
V gene: TRBV10-3
D gene: -
J gene: TRBJ1-1

CDR3 DNA: TGCAGCGTTGTTTTTGCGGGAGGATACGAGCAGTACTTC
CDR3 protein: CSVVFAGGYEQYF
clone size: -
V gene: TRBV29-1
D gene: TRBD2
J gene: TRBJ2-7

CDR3 DNA: TGTGCCAGCAGATCCGGGACAGGGGTCCCTGAAGCTTTCTTT
CDR3 protein: CASRSGTGVPEAFF
clone size: -
V gene: TRBV6-5
D gene: TRBD1
J gene: TRBJ1-1

CDR3 DNA: TGTGCCAGCAGCCGGAGGGAATCGATCGGAAACACCATATATTTT
CDR3 protein: CASSRRESIGNTIYF
clone size: -
V gene: TRBV9
D gene: -
J gene: TRBJ1-3

CDR3 DNA: TGTGCCAGCATCGCAGGTGACAACACAGATACGCAGTATTTT
CDR3 protein: CASIAGDNTDTQYF
clone size: -
V gene: TRBV2
D gene: -
J gene: TRBJ2-3

CDR3 DNA: TGCGCCAGCAGTCAGCGGGATGTCTCCTACAATGAGCAGTTCTTC
CDR3 protein: CASSQRDVSYNEQFF
clone size: -
V gene: TRBV5-1
D gene: TRBD2
J gene: TRBJ2-1

CDR3 DNA: TGTGCCAGCAGGGGGGGGGTGGGAACTGAAGCTTTCTTT
CDR3 protein: CASRGGVGTEAFF
clone size: -
V gene: TRBV7-9
D gene: -
J gene: TRBJ1-1

CDR3 DNA: TGTGCCAGCAGCTCCCGGACTGCGGTTGAGAGCTCTGGGGCCAACGTCCTGACTTTC
CDR3 protein: CASSSRTAVESSGANVLTF
clone size: -
V gene: TRBV7-2
D gene: -
J gene: TRBJ2-6

CDR3 DNA: TGTGCCAGTAGTATAGCGGGAGGGCAGGATGAGCAGTTCTTC
CDR3 protein: CASSIAGGQDEQFF
clone size: large
V gene: TRBV19
D gene: TRBD2
J gene: TRBJ2-1

CDR3 DNA: TGTGCCAGCAGCTTAGACCAGGGGCAGGAGACCCAGTACTTC
CDR3 protein: CASSLDQGQETQYF
clone size: once
V gene: TRBV7-2
D gene: -
J gene: TRBJ2-5

CDR3 DNA: TGTGCAAGTCGACCCAGCCGACAGGGGGCGAGCTTC
CDR3 protein: CASRPSRQGASF
clone size: once
V gene: TRBV12-2
D gene: -
J gene: TRBJ1-2

CDR3 DNA: TGTGCCAGCAGCCCTATACGCGGCCAGTTCGAGCAGTACTTC
CDR3 protein: CASSPIRGQFEQYF
clone size: -
V gene: TRBV5-6
D gene: -
J gene: TRBJ2-7

CDR3 DNA: TGTGCCAGCAGCCCAAAACCGGACAGAGACTATGGCTACACCTTC
CDR3 protein: CASSPKPDRDYGYTF
clone size: -
V gene: TRBV9
D gene: -
J gene: TRBJ1-2

CDR3 DNA: TGTGCCAGCAGTCCTAGACAGGGGGCAGGACGGTCCTACGAGCAGTACTTC
CDR3 protein: CASSPRQGAGRSYEQYF
clone size: -
V gene: TRBV27
D gene: TRBD1
J gene: TRBJ2-7

CDR3 DNA: TGTGCCAGCAGCTTAGAGACTGGCGCCTCTGGAAACACCATATATTTT
CDR3 protein: CASSLETGASGNTIYF
clone size: once
V gene: TRBV11-2
D gene: -
J gene: TRBJ1-3

CDR3 DNA: TGTGCCAGCACAAAGGGGCAGGGGCCTTTCACCGGGGAGCTGTTTTTT
CDR3 protein: CASTKGQGPFTGELFF
clone size: -
V gene: TRBV27
D gene: -
J gene: TRBJ2-2

CDR3 DNA: TGTGCCAGCAGCGTCAGACTAGCGTTAGGCTACGAGCAGTACTTC
CDR3 protein: CASSVRLALGYEQYF
clone size: -
V gene: TRBV14
D gene: TRBD2
J gene: TRBJ2-7

CDR3 DNA: TGTGCCAGCAGTGATTGGGGGCGCGATGTGGGTAACTATGGCTACACCTTC
CDR3 protein: CASSDWGRDVGNYGYTF
clone size: -
V gene: TRBV6-1
D gene: -
J gene: TRBJ1-2

CDR3 DNA: TGCGCCAGCAGCTTAGGGACAGGTAAAGGGAACTATGGCTACACCTTC
CDR3 protein: CASSLGTGKGNYGYTF
clone size: -
V gene: TRBV5-1
D gene: TRBD1
J gene: TRBJ1-2

CDR3 DNA: TGCAGCGTCGCCCGATTACACAGTTCGGCCGGGAATGAAGCTTTCTTT
CDR3 protein: CSVARLHSSAGNEAFF
clone size: -
V gene: TRBV29-1
D gene: -
J gene: TRBJ1-1

CDR3 DNA: TGTGCCAGTAGTATCCCGGACACTGAAGCTTTCTTT
CDR3 protein: CASSIPDTEAFF
clone size: -
V gene: TRBV19
D gene: -
J gene: TRBJ1-1

CDR3 DNA: TGTGCCAGTAGTACGAGTGATCAGCCCCAGCATTTT
CDR3 protein: CASSTSDQPQHF
clone size: -
V gene: TRBV19
D gene: -
J gene: TRBJ1-5

CDR3 DNA: TGTGCCAGCAGCCGAGACAGGAGTGGGGCTTTCTTT
CDR3 protein: CASSRDRSGAFF
clone size: -
V gene: TRBV7-2
D gene: -
J gene: TRBJ1-1

CDR3 DNA: TGTGCCAGCAGCTTATATCCGGGGAGCAATCAGCCCCAGCATTTT
CDR3 protein: CASSLYPGSNQPQHF
clone size: -
V gene: TRBV7-2
D gene: -
J gene: TRBJ1-5

CDR3 DNA: TGCGCCAGCAGCTTGGAACGACTAGCGGGAGGCTCCTACAATGAGCAGTTCTTC
CDR3 protein: CASSLERLAGGSYNEQFF
clone size: -
V gene: TRBV5-1
D gene: TRBD2
J gene: TRBJ2-1

CDR3 DNA: TGTGCCAGTACCCTGAGGGGACTCAATCAGCCCCAGCATTTT
CDR3 protein: CASTLRGLNQPQHF
clone size: -
V gene: TRBV19
D gene: -
J gene: TRBJ1-5

CDR3 DNA: TGTGCCAGCAGGGACAGGGAAGGCACAGATACGCAGTATTTT
CDR3 protein: CASRDREGTDTQYF
clone size: -
V gene: TRBV2
D gene: TRBD1
J gene: TRBJ2-3

CDR3 DNA: TGTGCCAGCAGTTTGTGGGGGCGCTATACTGAAGCTTTCTTT
CDR3 protein: CASSLWGRYTEAFF
clone size: once
V gene: TRBV28
D gene: -
J gene: TRBJ1-1

CDR3 DNA: TGTGCCAGCAGCCGGGGACAGCAACAAGAGACCCAGTACTTC
CDR3 protein: CASSRGQQQETQYF
clone size: -
V gene: TRBV28
D gene: TRBD1
J gene: TRBJ2-5

CDR3 DNA: TGTGCCAGCAGTACCACAGGGATAGCAACTAATGAAAAACTGTTTTTT
CDR3 protein: CASSTTGIATNEKLFF
clone size: once
V gene: TRBV28
D gene: -
J gene: TRBJ1-4

CDR3 DNA: TGTGCCAGCAGCTTGGACAGTAGGAAAACCGGGGAGCTGTTTTTT
CDR3 protein: CASSLDSRKTGELFF
clone size: -
V gene: TRBV5-4
D gene: -
J gene: TRBJ2-2

CDR3 DNA: TGTGCCAGCCTCCGGGGGACTAGCGGGAGGAGGGCCTACAATGAGCAGTTCTTC
CDR3 protein: CASLRGTSGRRAYNEQFF
clone size: few
V gene: TRBV2
D gene: TRBD2
J gene: TRBJ2-1

CDR3 DNA: TGTGCCAGTAGTATCAACCGGGGAGGCTACACCTTC
CDR3 protein: CASSINRGGYTF
clone size: -
V gene: TRBV19
D gene: -
J gene: TRBJ1-2

CDR3 DNA: TGCGCCAGCAGCCAAGACGAGACTAGCGGCTCCTACGAGCAGTACTTC
CDR3 protein: CASSQDETSGSYEQYF
clone size: -
V gene: TRBV4-1
D gene: TRBD2
J gene: TRBJ2-7

CDR3 DNA: TGCAGCGTTCAACCCACGCGCCACACCGGGGAGCTGTTTTTT
CDR3 protein: CSVQPTRHTGELFF
clone size: large
V gene: TRBV29-1
D gene: -
J gene: TRBJ2-2

CDR3 DNA: TGCGCCAGCAGCGTAGGGGAGGTCTCAGGTCAGCCCCAGCATTTT
CDR3 protein: CASSVGEVSGQPQHF
clone size: once
V gene: TRBV5-1
D gene: -
J gene: TRBJ1-5

CDR3 DNA: TGTGCCAGCAGCTTTGCAGGGTCTAACTATGGCTACACCTTC
CDR3 protein: CASSFAGSNYGYTF
clone size: -
V gene: TRBV25-1
D gene: -
J gene: TRBJ1-2

CDR3 DNA: TGTGCCAGCAGCTATTCGGGACAGTTTAACACTGAAGCTTTCTTT
CDR3 protein: CASSYSGQFNTEAFF
clone size: few
V gene: TRBV27
D gene: TRBD1
J gene: TRBJ1-1

CDR3 DNA: TGCGCCAGCAGTGAGTCGGGAGGAAGGGCAGATACGCAGTATTTT
CDR3 protein: CASSESGGRADTQYF
clone size: -
V gene: TRBV10-1
D gene: -
J gene: TRBJ2-3

CDR3 DNA: TGTGCCAGCAGTGTGGCTTGGCAGTCTGGGGCCAACGTCCTGACTTTC
CDR3 protein: CASSVAWQSGANVLTF
clone size: -
V gene: TRBV2
D gene: -
J gene: TRBJ2-6

CDR3 DNA: TGTGCCAGCAGCTCAGGGATGGGGACAGACAATCAGCCCCAGCATTTT
CDR3 protein: CASSSGMGTDNQPQHF
clone size: -
V gene: TRBV5-4
D gene: TRBD1
J gene: TRBJ1-5

CDR3 DNA: TGTGCCAGCCTGAATGGGGCAGGGAATGGCTACACCTTC
CDR3 protein: CASLNGAGNGYTF
clone size: -
V gene: TRBV2
D gene: -
J gene: TRBJ1-2

CDR3 DNA: -
CDR3 protein: CASSSSGAANTGELFF
clone size: -
V gene: TRBV28
D gene: -
J gene: TRBJ2-2

CDR3 DNA: TGTGCCAGCAGCTTGACAGGGCCCGGGGGCACTGAAGCTTTCTTT
CDR3 protein: CASSLTGPGGTEAFF
clone size: -
V gene: TRBV7-9
D gene: TRBD1
J gene: TRBJ1-1

CDR3 DNA: TGTGCCAGCAGACCTCCTAATGGAAACACCATATATTTT
CDR3 protein: CASRPPNGNTIYF
clone size: few
V gene: TRBV28
D gene: -
J gene: TRBJ1-3

CDR3 DNA: TGTGCCAGCAGTGATCCAGGGGGCAGCTTGAACACTGAAGCTTTCTTT
CDR3 protein: CASSDPGGSLNTEAFF
clone size: -
V gene: TRBV6-1
D gene: TRBD1
J gene: TRBJ1-1

CDR3 DNA: TGTGCCAGCAGCTTAGCGACAGTAGGTCAGCCCCAGCATTTT
CDR3 protein: CASSLATVGQPQHF
clone size: -
V gene: TRBV11-2
D gene: -
J gene: TRBJ1-5

CDR3 DNA: TGTGCCAGTAGTACGGGGTTGACAGGGGCGAACACTGAAGCTTTCTTT
CDR3 protein: CASSTGLTGANTEAFF
clone size: hyperexpanded
V gene: TRBV19
D gene: TRBD1
J gene: TRBJ1-1

CDR3 DNA: TGTGCCAGCAGCTTACATACTAGCGCCGGAGTCTCCTACAATGAGCAGTTCTTC
CDR3 protein: CASSLHTSAGVSYNEQFF
clone size: -
V gene: TRBV7-3
D gene: TRBD2
J gene: TRBJ2-1

CDR3 DNA: TGTGCCAGCAGCCGCGGACAGGGACGAGAAAAACTGTTTTTT
CDR3 protein: CASSRGQGREKLFF
clone size: -
V gene: TRBV28
D gene: TRBD1
J gene: TRBJ1-4

CDR3 DNA: TGTGCCAGCAGCTCGCCCCTGAGAAACTCTGGGGCCAACGTCCTGACTTTC
CDR3 protein: CASSSPLRNSGANVLTF
clone size: -
V gene: TRBV11-1
D gene: -
J gene: TRBJ2-6

CDR3 DNA: TGTGCCAGCAGCTTAGTAGGCAGGGACTATGGCTACACCTTC
CDR3 protein: CASSLVGRDYGYTF
clone size: -
V gene: TRBV7-9
D gene: -
J gene: TRBJ1-2